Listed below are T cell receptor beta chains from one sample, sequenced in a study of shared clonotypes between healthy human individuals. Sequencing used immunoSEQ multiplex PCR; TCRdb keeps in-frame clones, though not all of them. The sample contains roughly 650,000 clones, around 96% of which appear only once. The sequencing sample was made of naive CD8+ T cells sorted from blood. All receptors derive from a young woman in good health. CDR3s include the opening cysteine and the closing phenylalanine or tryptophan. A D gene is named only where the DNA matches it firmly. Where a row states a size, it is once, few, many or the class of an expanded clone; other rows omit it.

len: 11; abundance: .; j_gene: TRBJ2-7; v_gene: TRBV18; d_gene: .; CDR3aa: CASSWGAEQYF; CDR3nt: TGTGCCAGCTCATGGGGGGCAGAGCAGTACTTC
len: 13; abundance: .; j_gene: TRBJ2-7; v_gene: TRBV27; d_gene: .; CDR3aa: CASSFSDSYEQYF; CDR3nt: TGTGCCAGCAGTTTTAGCGACTCCTACGAGCAGTACTTC
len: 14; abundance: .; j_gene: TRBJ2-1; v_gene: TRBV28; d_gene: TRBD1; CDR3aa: CASSLDDRDNEQFF; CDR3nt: TGTGCCAGCAGTTTGGACGACAGGGACAATGAGCAGTTCTTC
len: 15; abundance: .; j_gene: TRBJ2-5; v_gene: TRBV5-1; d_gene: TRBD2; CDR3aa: CASSPRSSGIETQYF; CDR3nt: TGCGCCAGCAGCCCCCGGAGTAGCGGGATAGAGACCCAGTACTTC
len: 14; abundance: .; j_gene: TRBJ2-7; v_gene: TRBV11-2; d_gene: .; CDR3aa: CASSGRGSSYEQYF; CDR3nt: TGTGCCAGCAGCGGGCGGGGCAGCTCCTACGAGCAGTACTTC
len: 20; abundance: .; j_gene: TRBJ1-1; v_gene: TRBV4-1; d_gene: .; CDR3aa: CASSQTWAGRQVGMNTEAFF; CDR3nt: TGCGCCAGCAGCCAAACATGGGCGGGGAGGCAGGTCGGGATGAACACTGAAGCTTTCTTT
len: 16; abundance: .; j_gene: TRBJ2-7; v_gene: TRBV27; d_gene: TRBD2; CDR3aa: CASSLTLAGSAYEQYF; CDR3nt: TGTGCCAGCAGTTTGACCCTAGCGGGATCGGCCTACGAGCAGTACTTC
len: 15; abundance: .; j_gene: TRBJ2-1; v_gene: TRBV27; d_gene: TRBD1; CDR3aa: CASSPPGQGAYEQFF; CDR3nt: TGTGCCAGCAGTCCGCCGGGACAGGGGGCCTATGAGCAGTTCTTC
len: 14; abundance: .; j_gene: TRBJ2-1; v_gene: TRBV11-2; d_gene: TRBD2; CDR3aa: CASSRGGGYNEQFF; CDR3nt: TGTGCCAGCAGCCGAGGCGGGGGATACAATGAGCAGTTCTTC
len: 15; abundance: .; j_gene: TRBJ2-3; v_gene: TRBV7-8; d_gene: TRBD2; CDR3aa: CASSQTGLSSDTQYF; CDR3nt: TGTGCCAGCAGCCAGACGGGACTATCCTCGGATACGCAGTATTTT
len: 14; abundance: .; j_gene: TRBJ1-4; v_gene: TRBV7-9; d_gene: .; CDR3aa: CASQPVASNEKLFF; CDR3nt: TGTGCCAGCCAGCCGGTGGCATCTAATGAAAAACTGTTTTTT
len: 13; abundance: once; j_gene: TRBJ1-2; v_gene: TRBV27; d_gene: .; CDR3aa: CASSPGRADGYTF; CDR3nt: TGTGCCAGCAGCCCGGGCAGGGCGGACGGCTACACCTTC
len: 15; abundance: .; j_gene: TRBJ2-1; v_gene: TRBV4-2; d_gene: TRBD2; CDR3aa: CASSLIAGASNEQFF; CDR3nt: TGTGCCAGCAGCCTAATAGCGGGAGCGAGCAATGAGCAGTTCTTC
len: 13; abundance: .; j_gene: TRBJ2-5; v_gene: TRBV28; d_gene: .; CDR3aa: CAGRGGNQETQYF; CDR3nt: TGTGCCGGTAGGGGGGGAAACCAAGAGACCCAGTACTTC